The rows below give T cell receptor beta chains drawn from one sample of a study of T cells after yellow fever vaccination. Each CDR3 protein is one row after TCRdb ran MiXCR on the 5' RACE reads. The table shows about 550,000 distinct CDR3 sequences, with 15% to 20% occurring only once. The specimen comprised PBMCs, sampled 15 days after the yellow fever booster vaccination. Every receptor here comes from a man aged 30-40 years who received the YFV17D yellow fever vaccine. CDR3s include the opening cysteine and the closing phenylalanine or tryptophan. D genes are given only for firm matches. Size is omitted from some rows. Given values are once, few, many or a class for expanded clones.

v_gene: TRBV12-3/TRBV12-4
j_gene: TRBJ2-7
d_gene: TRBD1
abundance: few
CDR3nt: TGTGCCAGCAGTCCAACTGGCAGGACAGGGGGACCCTACGAGCAGTACTTC
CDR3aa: CASSPTGRTGGPYEQYF

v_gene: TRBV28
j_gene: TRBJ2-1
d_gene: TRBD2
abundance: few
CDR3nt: TGTGCCAGCAGTTCCGGGGTAGCGGGAGTATATGAGCAGTTCTTC
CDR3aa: CASSSGVAGVYEQFF

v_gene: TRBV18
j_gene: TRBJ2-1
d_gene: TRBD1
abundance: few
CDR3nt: TGTGCCAGCTCAAGGGACAGGGGTAATGAGCAGTTCTTC
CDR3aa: CASSRDRGNEQFF

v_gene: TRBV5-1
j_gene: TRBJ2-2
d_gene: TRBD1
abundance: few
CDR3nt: TGCGCCAGCAAGGGGACAGAGATGAACACCGGGGAGCTGTTTTTT
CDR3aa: CASKGTEMNTGELFF

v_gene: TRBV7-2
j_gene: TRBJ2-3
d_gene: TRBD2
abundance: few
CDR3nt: TGTGCCAGCACCAAACAGCGGGAGATAGGCGATACGCAGTATTTT
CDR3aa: CASTKQREIGDTQYF

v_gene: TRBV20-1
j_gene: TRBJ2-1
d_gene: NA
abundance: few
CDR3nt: TGCAGTGCTACCCTAGGGGGCAATGAGCAGTTCTTC
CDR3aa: CSATLGGNEQFF

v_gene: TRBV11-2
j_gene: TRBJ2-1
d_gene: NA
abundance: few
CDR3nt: TGTGCCAGCAGCTTCTTAGCGGAACACTCCTACAATGAGCAGTTCTTC
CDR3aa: CASSFLAEHSYNEQFF

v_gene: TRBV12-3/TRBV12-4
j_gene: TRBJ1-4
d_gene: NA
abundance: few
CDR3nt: TGTGCCAGCAGTTTATCCCAGGAACTGTTTTTT
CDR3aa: CASSLSQELFF

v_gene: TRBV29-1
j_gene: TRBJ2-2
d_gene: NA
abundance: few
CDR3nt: TGCAGCGTTGCGACGAACACCGGGGAGCTGTTTTTT
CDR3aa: CSVATNTGELFF

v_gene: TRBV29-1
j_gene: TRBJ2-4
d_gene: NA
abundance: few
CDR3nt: TGCAGCGTAGTACAGGGCGCAGAGGAGGACATTCAGTACTTC
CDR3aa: CSVVQGAEEDIQYF

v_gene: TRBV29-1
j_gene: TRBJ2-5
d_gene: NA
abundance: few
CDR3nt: TGCAGCGTTGAATTGGGGCAAGAGACCCAGTACTTC
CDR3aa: CSVELGQETQYF

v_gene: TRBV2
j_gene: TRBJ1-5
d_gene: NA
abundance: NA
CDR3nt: TGTGCCAGCAGTGAGGGAGGTTACAATCAGCCCCAGCATTTT
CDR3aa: CASSEGGYNQPQHF

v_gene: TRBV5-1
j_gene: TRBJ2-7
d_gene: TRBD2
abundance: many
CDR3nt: TGCGCCAGCAGCTCTGGACTAGCGGGGAGCTCCTACGAGCAGTACTTC
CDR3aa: CASSSGLAGSSYEQYF

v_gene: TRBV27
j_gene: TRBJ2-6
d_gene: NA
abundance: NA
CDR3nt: TGTGCCAGCAGTTTTGTAAAAGCTGGGGCCAACGTCCTGACTTTC
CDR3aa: CASSFVKAGANVLTF

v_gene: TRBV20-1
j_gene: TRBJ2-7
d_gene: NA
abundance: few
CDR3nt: TGCAGTGCTGTTAACGGCTACGAGCAGTACTTC
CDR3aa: CSAVNGYEQYF

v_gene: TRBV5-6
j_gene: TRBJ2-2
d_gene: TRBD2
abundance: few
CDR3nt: TGTGCCAGCAGCTCCGCGGGAGGGTCTGCCATGGCAGGGGAGCTGTTTTTT
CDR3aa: CASSSAGGSAMAGELFF

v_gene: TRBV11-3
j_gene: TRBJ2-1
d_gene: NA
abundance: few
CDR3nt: TGTGCCAGCAGCTTAGGAGCGAGACATCACAATGAGCAGTTCTTC
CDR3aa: CASSLGARHHNEQFF

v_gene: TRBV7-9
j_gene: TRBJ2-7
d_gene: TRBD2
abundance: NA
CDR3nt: TGTGCCAGCAGCTTAGTTCTAGCGGGAGGGCCCGTCGAGCAGTACTTC
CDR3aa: CASSLVLAGGPVEQYF

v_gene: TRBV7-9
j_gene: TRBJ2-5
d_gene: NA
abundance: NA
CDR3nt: TGTGCCAGCAGCTCGGGCTGGAAGGGCGCACAAGAGACCCAGTACTTC
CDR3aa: CASSSGWKGAQETQYF

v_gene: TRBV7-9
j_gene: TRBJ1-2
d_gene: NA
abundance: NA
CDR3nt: TGTGCCAGCAGCTTAGTTGGTATCTACTATGGCTACACCTTC
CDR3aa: CASSLVGIYYGYTF

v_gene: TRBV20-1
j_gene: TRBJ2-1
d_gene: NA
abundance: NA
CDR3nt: TGCAGTGCTAGAGGGACAGTTTACAATGAGCAGTTCTTC
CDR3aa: CSARGTVYNEQFF

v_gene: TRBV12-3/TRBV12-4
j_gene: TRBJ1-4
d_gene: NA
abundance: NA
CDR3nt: TGTGCCAGCAGCGGCGTGGATACAGGCCTTGTTGAAAAACTGTTTTTT
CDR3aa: CASSGVDTGLVEKLFF

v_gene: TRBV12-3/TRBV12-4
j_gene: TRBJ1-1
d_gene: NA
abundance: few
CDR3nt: TGTGCCAGCAGGCCTTCGGGACACATGAACACTGAAGCTTTCTTT
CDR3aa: CASRPSGHMNTEAFF

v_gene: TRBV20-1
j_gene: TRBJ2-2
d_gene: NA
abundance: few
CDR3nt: TGCAGTGCTACACCCGGGACTCACACCGGGGAGCTGTTTTTT
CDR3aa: CSATPGTHTGELFF

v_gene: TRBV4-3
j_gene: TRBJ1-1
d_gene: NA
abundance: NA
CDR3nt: TGCGCCAGCAGCCAAGATTTCTTGACAGGCAGGTACACTGAAGCTTTCTTT
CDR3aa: CASSQDFLTGRYTEAFF

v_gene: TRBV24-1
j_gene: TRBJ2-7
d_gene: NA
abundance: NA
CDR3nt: TGTGCCACCAGTGATTTAGCGCGGACAGCACTTCCCGAGCAGTACTTC
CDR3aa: CATSDLARTALPEQYF

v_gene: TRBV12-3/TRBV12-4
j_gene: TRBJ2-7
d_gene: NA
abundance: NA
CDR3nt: TGTGCCAGCAGGTCCAATAACGAGCAGTACTTC
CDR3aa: CASRSNNEQYF

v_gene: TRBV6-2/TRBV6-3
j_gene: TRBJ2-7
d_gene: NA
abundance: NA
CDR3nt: TGTGCCAGCAGTTGGATAACAGCTTCGAGCTCCTACGAGCAGTACTTC
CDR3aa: CASSWITASSSYEQYF

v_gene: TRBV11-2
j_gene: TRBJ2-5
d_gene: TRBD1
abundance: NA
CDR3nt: TGTGCCAGCAGCCCTGGGACAGGGAGTGTTGAGACCCAGTACTTC
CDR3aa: CASSPGTGSVETQYF

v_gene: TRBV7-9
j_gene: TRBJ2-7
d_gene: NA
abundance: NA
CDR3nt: TGTGCCAGCAGCTTATCGGGGAAGGAGTACTTC
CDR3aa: CASSLSGKEYF

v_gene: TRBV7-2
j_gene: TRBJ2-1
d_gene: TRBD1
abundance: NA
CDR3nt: TGTGCCAGCAATGGACAGGGGCTCGGGCGCTACAATGAGCAGTTCTTC
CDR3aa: CASNGQGLGRYNEQFF

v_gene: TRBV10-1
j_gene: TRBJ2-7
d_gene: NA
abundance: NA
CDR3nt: TGCGCCAGCAGGATCATAGCTGGGGCCGGATACGAGCAGTACTTC
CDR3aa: CASRIIAGAGYEQYF

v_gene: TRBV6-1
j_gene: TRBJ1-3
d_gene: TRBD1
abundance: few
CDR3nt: TGTGCCAGCAGAGAACGGGGACAGGCCAGCTCTGGAAACACCATATATTTT
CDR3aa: CASRERGQASSGNTIYF

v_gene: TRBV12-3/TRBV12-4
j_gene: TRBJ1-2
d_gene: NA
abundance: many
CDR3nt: TGTGCCAGCAGCTCGGGGGCTTTGCGTCGTGGCTACACCTTC
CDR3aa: CASSSGALRRGYTF

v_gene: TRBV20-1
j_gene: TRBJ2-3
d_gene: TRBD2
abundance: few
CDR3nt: TGCAGTGTCCCTCGTACTAGCGGGTCGGTACATACGCAGTATTTT
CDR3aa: CSVPRTSGSVHTQYF

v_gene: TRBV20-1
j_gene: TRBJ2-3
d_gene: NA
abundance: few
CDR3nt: TGCAGTGCATATAGCACAGATACGCAGTATTTT
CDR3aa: CSAYSTDTQYF

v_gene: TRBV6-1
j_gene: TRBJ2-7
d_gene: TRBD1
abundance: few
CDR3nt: TGTGCCAGCAGAAAAAACACAGGGGTCACCCGGTACGAGCAGTACTTC
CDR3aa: CASRKNTGVTRYEQYF

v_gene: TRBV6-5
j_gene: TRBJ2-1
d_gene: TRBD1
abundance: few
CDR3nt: TGTGCCAGCAGTTTTCCGGGACAGGGCGTCCATGAGCAGTTCTTC
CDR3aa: CASSFPGQGVHEQFF

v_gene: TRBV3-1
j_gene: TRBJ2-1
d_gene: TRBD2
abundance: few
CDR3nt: TGTGCCAGCAGCCAAACGAGGACTAGCGGGAGGGCGGATGAGCAGTTCTTC
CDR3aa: CASSQTRTSGRADEQFF

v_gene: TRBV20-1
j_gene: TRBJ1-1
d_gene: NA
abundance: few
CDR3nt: TGCAGTGCTCGACAGGCTCGGAACACTGAAGCTTTCTTT
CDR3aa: CSARQARNTEAFF

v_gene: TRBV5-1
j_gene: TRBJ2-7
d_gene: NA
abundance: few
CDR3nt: TGCGCCAGCAGCTTGCAGGGGTTAGAGCAGTACTTC
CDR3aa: CASSLQGLEQYF

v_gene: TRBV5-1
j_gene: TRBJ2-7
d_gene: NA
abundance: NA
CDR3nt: TGCGCCAGCAGCCAGAGACAGGAAACCTACGAGCAGTACTTC
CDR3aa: CASSQRQETYEQYF

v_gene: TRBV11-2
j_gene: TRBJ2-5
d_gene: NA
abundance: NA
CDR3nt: TGTGCCAGCAGCTTAGTTGTACCGGGAGCCAGGGAGACCCAGTACTTC
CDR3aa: CASSLVVPGARETQYF

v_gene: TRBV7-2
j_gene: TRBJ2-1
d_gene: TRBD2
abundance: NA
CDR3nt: TGTGCCAGCAGCTTATCGAGCGGGAGCGCGTATGAGCAGTTCTTC
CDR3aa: CASSLSSGSAYEQFF

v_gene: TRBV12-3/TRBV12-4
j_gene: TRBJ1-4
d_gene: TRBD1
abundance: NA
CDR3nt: TGTGCCAGCAGTACAGGGGCAACTAGTGAAAAACTGTTTTTT
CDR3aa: CASSTGATSEKLFF

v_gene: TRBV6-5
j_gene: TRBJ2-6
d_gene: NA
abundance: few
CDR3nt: TGTGCCAGCAGTTACTTGAACAGGGCTGGGGCCAACGTCCTGACTTTC
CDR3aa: CASSYLNRAGANVLTF

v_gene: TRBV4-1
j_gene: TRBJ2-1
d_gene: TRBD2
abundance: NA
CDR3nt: TGCGCCAGCAGCCAGGGTCCGGCCCCGGGGGGCAATGAGCAGTTCTTC
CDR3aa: CASSQGPAPGGNEQFF

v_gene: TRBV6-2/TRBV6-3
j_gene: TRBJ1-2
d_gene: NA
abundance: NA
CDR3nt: TGTGCCAGCAGTTACTCCGGGCCCGCGCATGGCTACACCTTC
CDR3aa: CASSYSGPAHGYTF

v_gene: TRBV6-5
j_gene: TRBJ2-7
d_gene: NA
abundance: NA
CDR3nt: TGTGCCAGCAGTTACGTGGCAGGGGGGCCCGAGCAGTACTTC
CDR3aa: CASSYVAGGPEQYF

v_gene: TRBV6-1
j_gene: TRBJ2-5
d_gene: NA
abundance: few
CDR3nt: TGTGCCAGCACGAGGTCTCAAGAGACCCAGTACTTC
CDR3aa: CASTRSQETQYF